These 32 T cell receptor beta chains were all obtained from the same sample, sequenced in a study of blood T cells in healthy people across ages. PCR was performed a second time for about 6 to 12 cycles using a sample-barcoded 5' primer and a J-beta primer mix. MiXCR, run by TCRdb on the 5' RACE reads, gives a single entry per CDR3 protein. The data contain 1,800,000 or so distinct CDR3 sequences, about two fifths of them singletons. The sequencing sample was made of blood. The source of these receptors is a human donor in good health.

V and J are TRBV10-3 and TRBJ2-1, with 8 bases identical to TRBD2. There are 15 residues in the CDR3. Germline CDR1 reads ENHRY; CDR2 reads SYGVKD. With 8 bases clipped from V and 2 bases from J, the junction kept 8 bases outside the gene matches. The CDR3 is CAIGVGRGAYNEQFF. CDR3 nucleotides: TGTGCCATCGGAGTGGGGCGGGGGGCCTACAATGAGCAGTTCTTC.

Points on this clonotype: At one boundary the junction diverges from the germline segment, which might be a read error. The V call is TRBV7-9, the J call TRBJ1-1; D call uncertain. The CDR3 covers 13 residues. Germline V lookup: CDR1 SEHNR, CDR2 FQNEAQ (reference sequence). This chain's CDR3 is CASSPRLGTEACF. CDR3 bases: TGTGCCAGCAGCCCCCGTTTGGGCACTGAAGCTTGCTTT.

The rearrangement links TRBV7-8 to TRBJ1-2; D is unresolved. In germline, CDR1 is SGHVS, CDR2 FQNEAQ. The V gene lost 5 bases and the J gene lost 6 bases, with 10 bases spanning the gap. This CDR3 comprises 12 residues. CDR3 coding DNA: TGTGCCAGCAGCCCCTCCGAGAATGGCTACACCTTC. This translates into CASSPSENGYTF.

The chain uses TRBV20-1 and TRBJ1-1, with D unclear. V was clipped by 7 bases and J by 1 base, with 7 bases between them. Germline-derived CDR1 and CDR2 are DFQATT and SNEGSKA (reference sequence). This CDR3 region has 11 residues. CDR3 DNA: TGCAGTGGGATTAGGAACACTGAAGCTTTCTTT. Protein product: CSGIRNTEAFF.

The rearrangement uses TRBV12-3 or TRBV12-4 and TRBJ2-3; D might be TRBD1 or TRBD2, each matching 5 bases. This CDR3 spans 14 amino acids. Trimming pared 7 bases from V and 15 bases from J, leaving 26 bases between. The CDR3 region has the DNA TGTGCCAGCATTTCTCGACTGGGACCAGATGTGGAATATTTT. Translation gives CASISRLGPDVEYF.

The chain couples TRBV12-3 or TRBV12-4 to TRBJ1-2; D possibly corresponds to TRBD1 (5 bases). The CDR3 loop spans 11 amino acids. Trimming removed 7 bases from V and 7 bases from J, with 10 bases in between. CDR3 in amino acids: CASKMGGGYTF. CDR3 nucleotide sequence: TGTGCCAGCAAAATGGGGGGTGGCTACACCTTC.

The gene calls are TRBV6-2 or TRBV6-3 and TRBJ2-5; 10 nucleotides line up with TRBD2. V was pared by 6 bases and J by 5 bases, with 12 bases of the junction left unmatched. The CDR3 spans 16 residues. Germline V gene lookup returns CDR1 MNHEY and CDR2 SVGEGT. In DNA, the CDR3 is TGTGCCAGCAGCGATGGACTAGCGGACATTCGGGAGACCCAGTACTTC. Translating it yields CASSDGLADIRETQYF.

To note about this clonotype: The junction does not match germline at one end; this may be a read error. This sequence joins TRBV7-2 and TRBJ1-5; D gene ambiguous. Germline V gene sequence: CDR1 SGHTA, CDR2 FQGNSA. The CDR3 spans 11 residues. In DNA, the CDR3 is TGTGCCAGTAGCTCGGATCGTTTCCAGCATTTT. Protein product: CASSSDRFQHF.

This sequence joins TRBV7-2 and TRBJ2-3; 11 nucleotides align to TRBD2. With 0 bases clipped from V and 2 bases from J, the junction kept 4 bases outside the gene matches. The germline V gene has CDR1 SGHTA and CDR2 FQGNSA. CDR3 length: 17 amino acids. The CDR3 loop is CASSLARGLAVTDTQYF. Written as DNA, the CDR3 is TGTGCCAGCAGCTTAGCTCGGGGACTAGCGGTCACAGATACGCAGTATTTT.

The CDR3 loop is CASSQQAFFYGYTF. The CDR3 DNA is TGTGCCAGCAGCCAACAGGCGTTCTTCTATGGCTACACCTTC. The chain has TRBV3-1 and TRBJ1-2; D not resolved. The ends were cut back, 2 bases at V and 4 bases at J, with 11 bases in the middle. Germline lookup yields CDR1 LGHDT and CDR2 YNNKEL (reference sequence). This CDR3 spans 14 amino acids.

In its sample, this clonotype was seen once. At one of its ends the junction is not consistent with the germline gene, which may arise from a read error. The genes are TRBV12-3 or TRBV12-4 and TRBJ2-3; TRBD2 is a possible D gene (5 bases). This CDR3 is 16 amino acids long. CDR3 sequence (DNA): TGTGCCAGCCTTCCTCAACGGGGAGAGGGCACAGATGCGCAGTATTTT. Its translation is CASLPQRGEGTDAQYF.

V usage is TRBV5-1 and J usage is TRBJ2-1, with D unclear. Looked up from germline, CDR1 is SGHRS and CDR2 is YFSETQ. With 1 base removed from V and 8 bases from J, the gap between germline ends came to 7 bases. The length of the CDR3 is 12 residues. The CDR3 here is CASSLSHYEQFF. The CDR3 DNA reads TGCGCCAGCAGCTTGAGTCACTATGAGCAGTTCTTC.

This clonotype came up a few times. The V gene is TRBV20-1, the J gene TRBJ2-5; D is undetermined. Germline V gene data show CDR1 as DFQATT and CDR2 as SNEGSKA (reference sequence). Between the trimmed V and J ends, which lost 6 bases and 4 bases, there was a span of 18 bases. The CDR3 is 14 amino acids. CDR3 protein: CSAYLLAGTETQYF. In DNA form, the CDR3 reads TGCAGTGCGTACCTATTGGCAGGAACAGAGACCCAGTACTTC.

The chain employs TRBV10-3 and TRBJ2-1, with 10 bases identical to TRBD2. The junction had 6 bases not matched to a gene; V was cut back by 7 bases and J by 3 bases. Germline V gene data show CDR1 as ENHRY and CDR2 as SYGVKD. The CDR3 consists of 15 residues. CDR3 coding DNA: TGTGCCATCACAGAAGCGGGGGGGCTCTACAATGAGCAGTTCTTC. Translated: CAITEAGGLYNEQFF.

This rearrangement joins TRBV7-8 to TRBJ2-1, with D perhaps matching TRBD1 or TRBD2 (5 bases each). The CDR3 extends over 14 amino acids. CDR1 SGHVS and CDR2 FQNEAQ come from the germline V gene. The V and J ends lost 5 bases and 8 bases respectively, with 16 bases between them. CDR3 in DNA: TGTGCCAGCAGCGGGGGAATCGGTATGGATGAGCAGTTCTTC. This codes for CASSGGIGMDEQFF. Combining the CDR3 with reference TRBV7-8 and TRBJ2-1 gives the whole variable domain GAGVSQSPRYKVAKRGQDVALRCDPISGHVSLFWYQQALGQGPEFLTYFQNEAQLDKSGLPSDRFFAERPEGSVSTLKIQRTQQEDSAVYLCASSGGIGMDEQFFGPGTRLTVL.

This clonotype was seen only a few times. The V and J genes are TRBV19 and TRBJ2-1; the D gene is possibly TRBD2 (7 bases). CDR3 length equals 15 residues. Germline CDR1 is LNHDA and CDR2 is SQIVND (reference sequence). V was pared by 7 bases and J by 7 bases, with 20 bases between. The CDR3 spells CASTPGGGALNEQFF. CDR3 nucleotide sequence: TGTGCCAGTACCCCAGGTGGGGGGGCTCTAAATGAGCAGTTCTTC.

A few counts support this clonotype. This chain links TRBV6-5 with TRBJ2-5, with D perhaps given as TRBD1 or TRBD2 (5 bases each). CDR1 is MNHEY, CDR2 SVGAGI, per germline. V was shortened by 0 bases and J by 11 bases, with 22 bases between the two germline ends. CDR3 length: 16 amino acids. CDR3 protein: CASSYSMGTESYVQYF. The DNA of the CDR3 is TGTGCCAGCAGTTACTCGATGGGGACCGAGTCCTACGTGCAGTACTTC.

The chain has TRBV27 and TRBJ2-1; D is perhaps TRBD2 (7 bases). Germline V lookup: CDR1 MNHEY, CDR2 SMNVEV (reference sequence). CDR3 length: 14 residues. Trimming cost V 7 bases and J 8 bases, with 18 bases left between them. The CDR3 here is CASTRGGLSYEQFF. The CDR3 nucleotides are TGTGCCAGCACTAGGGGGGGGCTCTCCTATGAGCAGTTCTTC.

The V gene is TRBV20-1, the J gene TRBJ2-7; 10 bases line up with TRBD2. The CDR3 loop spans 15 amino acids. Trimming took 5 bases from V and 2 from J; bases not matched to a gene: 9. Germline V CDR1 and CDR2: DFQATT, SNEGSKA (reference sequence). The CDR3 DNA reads TGCAGTGCTTTTGTAGCGGGGGGAATGCCCTACGAGCAGTACTTC. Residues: CSAFVAGGMPYEQYF.

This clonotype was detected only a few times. CDR3 DNA sequence: TGTGCCAGCATGGGGCAGGGGGTCTATGGCTACACCTTC. Translation gives CASMGQGVYGYTF. The chain recombines TRBV12-3 or TRBV12-4 with TRBJ1-2, with 7 bases matching TRBD1. The trim removed 7 bases at V and 4 bases at J, leaving 6 bases unmatched. This CDR3 comprises 13 residues.

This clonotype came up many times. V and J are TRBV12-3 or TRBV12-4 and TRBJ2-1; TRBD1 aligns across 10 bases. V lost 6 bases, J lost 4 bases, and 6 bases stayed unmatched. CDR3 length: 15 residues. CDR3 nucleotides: TGTGCCAGCAGCTCCGGACAGGGGGTATACAATGAGCAGTTCTTC. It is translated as CASSSGQGVYNEQFF.

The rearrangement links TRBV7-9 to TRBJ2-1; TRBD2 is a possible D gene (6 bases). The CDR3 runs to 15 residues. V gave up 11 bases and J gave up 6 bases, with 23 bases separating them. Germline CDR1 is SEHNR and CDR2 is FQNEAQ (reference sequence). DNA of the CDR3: TGTGCCGGCACCCTAGCGCTGTCGATACCCAATGAGCAGTTCTTC. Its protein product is CAGTLALSIPNEQFF.

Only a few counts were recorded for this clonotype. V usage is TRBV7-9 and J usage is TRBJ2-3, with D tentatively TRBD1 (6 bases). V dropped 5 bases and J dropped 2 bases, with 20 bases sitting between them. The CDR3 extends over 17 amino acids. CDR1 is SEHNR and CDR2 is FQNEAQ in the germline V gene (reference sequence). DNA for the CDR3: TGTGCCAGCAGCATCCCACAGGGTACCCTACACACAGATACGCAGTATTTT. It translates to CASSIPQGTLHTDTQYF.

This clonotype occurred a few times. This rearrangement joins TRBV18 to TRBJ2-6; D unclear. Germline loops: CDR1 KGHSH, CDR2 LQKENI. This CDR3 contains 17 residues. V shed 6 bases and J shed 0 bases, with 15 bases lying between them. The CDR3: CASSQQLISSGANVLTF. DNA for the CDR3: TGTGCCAGCTCGCAGCAACTTATAAGCTCTGGGGCCAACGTCCTGACTTTC.

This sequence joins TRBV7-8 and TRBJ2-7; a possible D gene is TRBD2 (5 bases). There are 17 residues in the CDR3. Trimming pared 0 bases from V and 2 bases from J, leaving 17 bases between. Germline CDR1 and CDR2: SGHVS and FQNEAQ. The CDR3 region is CASSLASLEEYPYEQYF. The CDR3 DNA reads TGTGCCAGCAGCTTAGCGTCATTGGAGGAGTACCCCTACGAGCAGTACTTC.

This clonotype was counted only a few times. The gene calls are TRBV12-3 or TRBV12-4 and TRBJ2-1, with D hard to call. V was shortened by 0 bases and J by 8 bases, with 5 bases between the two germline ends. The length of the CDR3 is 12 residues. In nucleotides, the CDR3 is TGTGCCAGCAGTTTAGCGACTCATGAGCAGTTCTTC. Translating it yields CASSLATHEQFF.

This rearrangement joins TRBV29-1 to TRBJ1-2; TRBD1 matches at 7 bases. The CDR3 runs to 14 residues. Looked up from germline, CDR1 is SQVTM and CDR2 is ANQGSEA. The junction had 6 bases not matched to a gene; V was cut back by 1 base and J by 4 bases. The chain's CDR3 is CSVEVDRAVYGYTF. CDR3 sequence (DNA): TGCAGCGTTGAAGTTGACAGGGCGGTCTATGGCTACACCTTC.

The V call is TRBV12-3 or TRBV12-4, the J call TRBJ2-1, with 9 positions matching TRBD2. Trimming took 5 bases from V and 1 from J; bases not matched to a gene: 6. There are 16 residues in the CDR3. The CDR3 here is CASSRGLANSYNEQFF. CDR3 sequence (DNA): TGTGCCAGCAGTCGAGGACTAGCGAATTCCTACAATGAGCAGTTCTTC.

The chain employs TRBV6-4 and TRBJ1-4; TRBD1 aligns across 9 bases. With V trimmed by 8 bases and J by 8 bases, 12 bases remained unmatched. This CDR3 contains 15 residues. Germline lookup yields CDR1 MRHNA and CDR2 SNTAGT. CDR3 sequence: CASRIKGQGKEKLFF. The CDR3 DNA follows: TGTGCCAGCCGTATCAAAGGACAGGGGAAAGAAAAACTGTTTTTT.

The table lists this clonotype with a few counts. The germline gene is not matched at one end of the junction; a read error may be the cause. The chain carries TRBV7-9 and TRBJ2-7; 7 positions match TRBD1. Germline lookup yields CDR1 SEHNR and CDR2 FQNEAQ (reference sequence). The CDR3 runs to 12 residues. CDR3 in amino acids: CANSLQGYEQYF. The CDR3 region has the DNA TGTGCCAACAGCTTACAGGGGTACGAGCAGTACTTC.

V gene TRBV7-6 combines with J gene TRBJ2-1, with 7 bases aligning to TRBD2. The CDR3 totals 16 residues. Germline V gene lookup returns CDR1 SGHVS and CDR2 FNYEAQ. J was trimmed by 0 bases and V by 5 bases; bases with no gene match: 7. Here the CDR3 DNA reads TGTGCCAGCAGCAAACTAGCGCCGGGCTCCTACAATGAGCAGTTCTTC. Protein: CASSKLAPGSYNEQFF.

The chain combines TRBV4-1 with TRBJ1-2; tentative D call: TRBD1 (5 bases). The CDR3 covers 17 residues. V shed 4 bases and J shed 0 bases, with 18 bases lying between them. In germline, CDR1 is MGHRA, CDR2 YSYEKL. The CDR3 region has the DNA TGCGCCAGCAGCCCACCATCAAGGACGGGACCTAACTATGGCTACACCTTC. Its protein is CASSPPSRTGPNYGYTF.